The subject of this entry is one T cell receptor (beta chain). This sample is part of a study of blood T cell repertoires in COVID-19. Using immunoSEQ multiplex PCR, the repertoire was profiled, and TCRdb retains in-frame clones only, with some absent. Of hundreds of thousands of clones listed, around 84% are singletons. The source of this sequence is a man aged 35 to 55 who had recovered from COVID-19. Material: PBMCs or T cells enriched from blood (not recorded which).

This CDR3 is CASSFPQGRGYTF. The DNA for the CDR3 is TGTGCCAGCAGTTTTCCACAGGGGCGCGGCTACACCTTC. This chain uses TRBV12-3 or TRBV12-4 with TRBJ1-2, with TRBD1 matching 7 bases. The CDR3 is 13 amino acids. Trimming at V came to 3 bases and at J to 8 bases, leaving 6 bases not matched to a gene.